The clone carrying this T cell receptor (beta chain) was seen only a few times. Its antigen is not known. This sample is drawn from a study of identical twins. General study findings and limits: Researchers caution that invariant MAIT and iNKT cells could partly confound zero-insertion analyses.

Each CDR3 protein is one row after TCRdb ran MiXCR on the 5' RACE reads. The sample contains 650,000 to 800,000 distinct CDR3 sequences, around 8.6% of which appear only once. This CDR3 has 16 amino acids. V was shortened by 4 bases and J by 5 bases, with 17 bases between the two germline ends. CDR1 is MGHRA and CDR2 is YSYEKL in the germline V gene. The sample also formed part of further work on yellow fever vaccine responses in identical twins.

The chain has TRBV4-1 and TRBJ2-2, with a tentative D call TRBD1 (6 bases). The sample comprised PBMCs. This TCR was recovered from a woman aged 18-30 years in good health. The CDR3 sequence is CASSLGMGAYTGELFF. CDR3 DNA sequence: TGCGCCAGCAGCCTCGGTATGGGGGCGTATACCGGGGAGCTGTTTTTT.